This paragraph covers one T cell receptor (beta chain) sequence. It has no known antigen specificity. Base qualities are not at hand, and no much larger clone is one base apart. The data are from a study of shared clonotypes between healthy human individuals (dated by TCRdb to the early 2020s). Concerning the study at large: Two women and a few men aged 18 to 49 years were included in the cohort. Blood TCR repertoires of about five healthy adults were deeply sequenced to estimate repertoire size and the extent of clonotype sharing between individuals. For each donor, CD4 naive and CD4 memory were each given three plates, CD8 naive was given two plates, and CD8 memory was given one plate. Libraries were prepared and TCR repertoires were sequenced by different laboratories using diverse techniques, in order to increase sequencing depth and limit assay-specific biases. Each donor's leukapheresis produced roughly between roughly 0.85 and 10 billion PBMCs. General study outcomes and caveats: Compared with non-shared clonotypes, the clonotypes found in all four sorted-subset donors had higher generation probabilities. Sharing across a few donors was observed for 4.5% to 6.5% of naive CD4, over 3% of naive CD8, over 2% of memory CD4, and 0.4% of memory CD8 clonotypes. Estimated clonotype richness was generally larger for naive than for memory subsets. The small number of donors limited the genetic and exposure-history diversity represented. Only blood was sampled, and tissue TCR repertoires likely differ from those in blood. Incomplete sequencing was indicated by rarefaction of sorted-subset datasets, despite the large sequencing depth. Pairwise subsampling led to the expectation that sequencing depth would affect the degree of clonotype sharing among donors.

Spanning cysteine to phenylalanine, the CDR3 consists of 15 amino acids. This entry keeps only the CDR3 DNA: 45 bases, framed from base 1. Sequences MNHEY (CDR1) and SVGAGI (CDR2) are obtained from the germline V gene. The junction shows trimming of 2 bases on V and 4 bases on J, and the gene matches do not reach 0 bases of it. Using the deep immunoSEQ assay, multiplex PCR amplified TCR CDR3 regions from genomic DNA. Extracted genomic DNA from each cell subset was distributed evenly across all wells of several immunoSEQ 96-well plates, and each plate was treated as a replicate. For sorted subsets, roughly 200 ng of genomic DNA, equivalent to 25,000 to 35,000 T cell genomes, went into each replicate PCR. Purified libraries were quantified with a Qubit 3.0 fluorometer, sized on a Bioanalyzer 2100, and re-quantified with the KAPA Library Quantification kit. Each immunoSEQ 96-well plate was sequenced on its own single-read 150-cycle Illumina NextSeq 550 flow cell. Per the authors' processing: The immunoSEQ output contained only junctional sequences without quality scores, so filtering could not match that applied to full-length reads. To assign V/J genes and CDR3, sequences were annotated using PyIR, a Python wrapper for IgBLAST v1.9, with IMGT germline references. Reads were removed for weak V/J assignments (E-value above 1e-6), missing CDR3, stop codons, out-of-frame junctions, or ambiguous translated residues. V3J clonotypes were defined as sequences sharing an identical inferred V gene, J gene, and CDR3 amino acid sequence. Percentage overlap between repertoires was computed as shared unique clonotypes divided by the size of the smaller repertoire. Richness of each repertoire was evaluated using RTK rarefaction, the Chao1 estimator, and Recon v2.1 estimates of unobserved clonotypes. Generation probabilities were computed with OLGA for all TCRbeta clonotypes obtained by the gDNA method from several donors. The clones in this table, taken by TCRdb from immuneACCESS, are in-frame only. Not every clone is retained; where verified, under half of the shortfall comes from an unresolved V gene, and the cause of the rest is unknown. Clone size and V and J calls were adopted from that table, with D and trimming inferred from the DNA. The sample has under 1 million clones on record, roughly 96% of them singletons. About 0.25% of the sample is held by the ten biggest clonotypes.

CD8 naive samples were obtained by positive selection for CCR7 among CD45RO-negative cells, yielding a CD45RA+CCR7+ population from which TemRA cells were excluded. The donors were healthy, HIV-negative adults with no recently reported acute infections or vaccinations. Only Caucasian adults living in Nashville, Tennessee, USA were represented among the donors. After blood collection by leukapheresis, PBMCs were isolated using Ficoll-Histopaque density gradient centrifugation and then cryopreserved in the vapor phase of liquid nitrogen. Purity and quantity of every magnetically sorted T cell population were checked by analytical flow cytometry. Each sorted fraction had its genomic DNA isolated and then quantified by UV absorbance on a Nanodrop 2000c.

Sequencing was performed on naive CD8+ T cells sorted from blood. This specimen's cell subset or site label, interpreted: CD45RA+CCR7+. The source is a man aged 25-40 years in good health. The chain was built from TRBV6-5 and TRBJ2-5; 14 of the junction bases match TRBD2. This receptor has the CDR3 CASSYGTSGRETQYF. In nucleotides, the sequence is TGTGCCAGCAGTTACGGGACTAGCGGGAGAGAGACCCAGTACTTC.